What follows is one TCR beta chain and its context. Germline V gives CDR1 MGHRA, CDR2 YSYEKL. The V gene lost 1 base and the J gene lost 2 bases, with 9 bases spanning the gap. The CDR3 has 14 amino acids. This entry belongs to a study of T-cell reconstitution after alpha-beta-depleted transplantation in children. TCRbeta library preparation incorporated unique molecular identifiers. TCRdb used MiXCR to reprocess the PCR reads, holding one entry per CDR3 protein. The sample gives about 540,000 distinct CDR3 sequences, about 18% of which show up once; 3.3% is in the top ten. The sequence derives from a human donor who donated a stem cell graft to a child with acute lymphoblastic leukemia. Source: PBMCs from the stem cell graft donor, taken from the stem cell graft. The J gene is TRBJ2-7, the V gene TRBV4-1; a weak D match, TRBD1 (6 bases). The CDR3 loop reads CASSQGQGTYEQYF. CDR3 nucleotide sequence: TGCGCCAGCAGCCAAGGCCAGGGGACCTACGAGCAGTACTTC.